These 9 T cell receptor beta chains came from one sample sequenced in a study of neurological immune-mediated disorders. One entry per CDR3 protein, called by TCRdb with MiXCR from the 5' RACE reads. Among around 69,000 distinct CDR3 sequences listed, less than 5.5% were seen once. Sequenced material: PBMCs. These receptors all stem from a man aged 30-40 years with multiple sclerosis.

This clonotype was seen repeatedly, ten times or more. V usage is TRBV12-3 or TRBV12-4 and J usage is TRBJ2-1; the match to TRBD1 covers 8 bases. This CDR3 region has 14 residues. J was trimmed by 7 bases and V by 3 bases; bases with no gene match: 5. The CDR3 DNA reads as TGTGCCAGCAGTTTCGACAGGGGTCGGAATGAGCAGTTCTTC. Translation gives CASSFDRGRNEQFF.

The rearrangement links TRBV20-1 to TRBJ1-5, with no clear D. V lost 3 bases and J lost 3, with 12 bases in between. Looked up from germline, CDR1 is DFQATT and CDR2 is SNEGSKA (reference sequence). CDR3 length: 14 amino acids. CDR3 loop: CSASGWGDNQPQHF. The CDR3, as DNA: TGCAGTGCTAGTGGGTGGGGAGACAATCAGCCCCAGCATTTT.

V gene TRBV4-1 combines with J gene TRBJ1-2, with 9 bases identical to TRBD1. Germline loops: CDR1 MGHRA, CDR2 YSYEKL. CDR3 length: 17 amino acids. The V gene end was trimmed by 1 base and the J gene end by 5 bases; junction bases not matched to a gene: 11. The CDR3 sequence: CASSQGTGDPSRYGYTF. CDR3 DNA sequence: TGCGCCAGCAGCCAAGGGACAGGGGACCCCTCAAGGTATGGCTACACCTTC.

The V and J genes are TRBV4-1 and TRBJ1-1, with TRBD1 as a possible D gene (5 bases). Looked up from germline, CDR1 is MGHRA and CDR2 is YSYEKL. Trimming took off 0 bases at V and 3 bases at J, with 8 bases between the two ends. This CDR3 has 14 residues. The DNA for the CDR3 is TGCGCCAGCAGCCAAGAGGCAGGGCACACTGAAGCTTTCTTT. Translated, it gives CASSQEAGHTEAFF.

CDR3 residues: CASSYSLNSEQYF. The CDR3 DNA follows: TGTGCCAGCAGTTACTCGCTCAACAGTGAGCAGTACTTC. This rearrangement joins TRBV6-5 to TRBJ2-7, with D unresolved. Deletions cut 0 bases from V and 7 bases from J, with 10 bases between. Looked up from germline, CDR1 is MNHEY and CDR2 is SVGAGI. The CDR3 covers 13 residues.

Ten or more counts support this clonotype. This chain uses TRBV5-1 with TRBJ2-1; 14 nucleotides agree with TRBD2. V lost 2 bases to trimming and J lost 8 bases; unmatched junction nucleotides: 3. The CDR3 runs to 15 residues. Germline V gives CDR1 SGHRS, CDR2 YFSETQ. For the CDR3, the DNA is TGCGCCAGCAGCTTCGGGACTAGCGGGGGTGATGAGCAGTTCTTC. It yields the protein CASSFGTSGGDEQFF. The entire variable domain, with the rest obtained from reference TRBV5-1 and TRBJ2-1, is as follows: KAGVTQTPRYLIKTRGQQVTLSCSPISGHRSVSWYQQTPGQGLQFLFEYFSETQRNKGNFPGRFSGRQFSNSRSEMNVSTLELGDSALYLCASSFGTSGGDEQFFGPGTRLTVL.

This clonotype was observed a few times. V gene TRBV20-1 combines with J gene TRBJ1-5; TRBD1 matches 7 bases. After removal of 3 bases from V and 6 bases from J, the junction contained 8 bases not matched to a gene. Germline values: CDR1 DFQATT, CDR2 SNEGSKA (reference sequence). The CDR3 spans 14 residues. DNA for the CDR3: TGCAGTGCTAGCCGCGGAAAGGGGGCTCAGCCCCAGCATTTT. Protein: CSASRGKGAQPQHF.

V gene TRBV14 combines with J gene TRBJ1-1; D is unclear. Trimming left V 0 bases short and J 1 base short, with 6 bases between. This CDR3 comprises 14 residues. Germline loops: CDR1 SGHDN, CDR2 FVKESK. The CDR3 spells CASSQEIQNTEAFF. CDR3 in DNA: TGTGCCAGCAGCCAAGAGATCCAGAACACTGAAGCTTTCTTT.

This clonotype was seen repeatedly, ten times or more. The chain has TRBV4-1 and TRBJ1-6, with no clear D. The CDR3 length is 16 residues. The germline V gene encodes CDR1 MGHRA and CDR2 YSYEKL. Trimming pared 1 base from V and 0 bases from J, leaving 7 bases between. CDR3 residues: CASSQGPNSYNSPLHF. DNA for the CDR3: TGCGCCAGCAGCCAAGGGCCAAACTCCTATAATTCACCCCTCCACTTT.